One and the same sample provided the 23 T cell receptor beta chains below, sequenced in a study of identical twins. TCRdb called the 5' RACE reads again in MiXCR, with one record for every CDR3 protein. The table has approximately 220,000 distinct CDR3 sequences, roughly 7.5% seen once. Another study also made use of these data, one on yellow fever vaccine responses in identical twins.

Sequencing input: CD8+ T cells sorted from blood. Every receptor here comes from a woman aged 18 to 35 in good health.

The chain combines TRBV7-6 with TRBJ2-7; 9 nucleotides align to TRBD1. V gave up 1 base and J gave up 5 bases; unmatched junction bases: 9. CDR1 and CDR2 from the germline V gene are SGHVS and FNYEAQ. The CDR3 contains 16 residues. The DNA for the CDR3 is TGTGCCAGCAGCTTAGGAGGGACAGGGTGGTCTAACGAGCAGTACTTC. Protein product: CASSLGGTGWSNEQYF.

The chain carries TRBV3-1 and TRBJ2-1; 9 bases are a match to TRBD2. Germline CDR1 LGHDT, CDR2 YNNKEL (reference sequence). After removal of 4 bases from V and 3 bases from J, the junction contained 10 bases not matched to a gene. There are 17 residues in the CDR3. The CDR3 nucleotides read TGTGCCAGCAGCCCCACACCCGGGACTAGCCGCTACAATGAGCAGTTCTTC. Translating gives CASSPTPGTSRYNEQFF.

The genes are TRBV3-1 and TRBJ2-3; D remains ambiguous. Germline assignment: CDR1 LGHDT and CDR2 YNNKEL (reference sequence). The CDR3 runs 17 residues. V gave up 10 bases and J gave up 4 bases, with 27 bases separating them. The CDR3 region has the DNA TGTGCCACCTCCCAAGAAAGGAGTGCTCCAGGCGCAGATACGCAGTATTTT. It encodes CATSQERSAPGADTQYF.

This clonotype was seen at least ten times. Here the CDR3 DNA reads TGTGCCACCAGCAGCGAGTCCGGGACTAGAGAGACCCAGTACTTC. Residues: CATSSESGTRETQYF. The V gene is TRBV15, the J gene TRBJ2-5; 8 bases map to TRBD2. The CDR3 contains 15 residues. After removal of 3 bases from V and 4 bases from J, the junction contained 7 bases not matched to a gene. The germline CDR1 and CDR2 sequences are LNHNV and YYDKDF (reference sequence).

This chain links TRBV6-1 with TRBJ1-6; D possibly corresponds to TRBD1 (5 bases). The germline gives CDR1 MNHNS, CDR2 SASEGT. CDR3 length: 16 residues. Trimming took 4 bases from V and 8 from J, leaving 18 bases between them. In DNA form, the CDR3 reads TGTGCCAGCAGTGCCGAAAGTGGGGCCGGCGATTCACCCCTCCACTTT. This encodes CASSAESGAGDSPLHF.

This clonotype was picked up many times. This chain uses TRBV7-9 with TRBJ2-1, with a possible D match to TRBD2 (5 bases). CDR3 size: 14 residues. Germline CDR1 and CDR2: SEHNR and FQNEAQ (reference sequence). V was trimmed by 0 bases and J by 4 bases, leaving 7 bases between them. The CDR3 nucleotides are TGTGCCAGCAGCTTAGCGGGGAGTTACAATGAGCAGTTCTTC. Residues: CASSLAGSYNEQFF.

There are many counts of this clonotype. The gene calls are TRBV4-1 and TRBJ1-1, with D unresolved. CDR1 and CDR2 from the germline V gene are MGHRA and YSYEKL. V gave up 4 bases and J gave up 6 bases, with 21 bases separating them. The CDR3 runs 16 residues. The CDR3 is CASSPSAGPGRAEAFF. CDR3 sequence (DNA): TGCGCCAGCAGCCCGAGCGCAGGCCCGGGTCGGGCTGAAGCTTTCTTT.

In its sample, this clonotype was seen many times. Germline and junction disagree at one end, which may indicate a read error. This chain uses TRBV12-3 or TRBV12-4 with TRBJ2-3, with TRBD2 matching over 7 bases. This CDR3 is 13 amino acids long. The chain's CDR3 is CAISTSATDTQYF. As DNA, the CDR3 is TGTGCCATCAGTACTAGCGCAACAGATACGCAGTATTTT.

V usage is TRBV20-1 and J usage is TRBJ2-3; maybe TRBD1 (6 bases). CDR1 is DFQATT, CDR2 SNEGSKA, per germline (reference sequence). With 6 bases removed from V and 2 bases from J, the gap between germline ends came to 15 bases. This CDR3 is 14 amino acids long. This CDR3 reads CSASGAFPTDTQYF. The CDR3, as DNA: TGCAGTGCGTCAGGGGCCTTCCCCACAGATACGCAGTATTTT.

The chain carries TRBV18 and TRBJ2-7, with D perhaps TRBD1 (6 bases). The CDR3 runs 14 residues. Trimming pared 3 bases from V and 2 bases from J, leaving 11 bases between. Germline CDR1 KGHSH, CDR2 LQKENI. This CDR3 is CASSPRTVTYEQYV. CDR3 nucleotide sequence: TGTGCCAGCTCACCCCGGACAGTTACCTACGAGCAGTACGTC.

The chain recombines TRBV11-2 with TRBJ2-3, with D tentatively TRBD1 or TRBD2 (6 bases each). Trimming took 5 bases from V and 1 from J, leaving 19 bases between them. This CDR3 is built from 17 residues. Per the germline V gene, CDR1 is SGHAT and CDR2 is FQNNGV. CDR3 in DNA: TGTGCCAGCAGCCGGACGCCGGGGGCGGAGGGCACAGATACGCAGTATTTT. It specifies CASSRTPGAEGTDTQYF.

This clonotype was counted ten times or more. The chain carries TRBV4-1 and TRBJ2-3; the D is unclear. V lost 1 base to trimming and J lost 1 base, with 12 bases between them. The CDR3 has 16 amino acids. Germline loops: CDR1 MGHRA, CDR2 YSYEKL. CDR3 sequence: CASSQASLGRTDTQYF. The CDR3 region has the DNA TGCGCCAGCAGCCAAGCTTCGCTAGGACGCACAGATACGCAGTATTTT.

To note about this clonotype: It may be a read error: a sequence one base away is much more abundant. The V call is TRBV6-4, the J call TRBJ2-3, with 13 bases lining up with TRBD2. Looked up from germline, CDR1 is MRHNA and CDR2 is SNTAGT. The CDR3 length is 15 residues. The DNA for the CDR3 is TGTGCCAGCAGTACTAGCGGGAGGGCCACAGATTCGCAGTATTTT. Protein product: CASSTSGRATDSQYF.

CDR3 in DNA: TGCAGTGCTAGGGGGTACACGGCCTACGAGCAGTACTTC. It yields the protein CSARGYTAYEQYF. The rearrangement uses TRBV20-1 and TRBJ2-7; D is uncertain. Germline assignment: CDR1 DFQATT and CDR2 SNEGSKA (reference sequence). Trimming took off 3 bases at V and 2 bases at J, with 11 bases between the two ends. The CDR3 runs to 13 residues.

This clonotype has more than one count but fewer than ten. The chain recombines TRBV29-1 with TRBJ2-3, with 7 bases lining up with TRBD1. J lost 6 bases, V lost 6 bases, and 15 bases had no gene match. This CDR3 has 15 amino acids. The germline V gene encodes CDR1 SQVTM and CDR2 ANQGSEA. The CDR3 region has the DNA TGCAGCGTGGACGGACAGGTCAGGTACGAGGATACGCAGTATTTT. Encoded protein: CSVDGQVRYEDTQYF.

The table lists this clonotype with many counts. V is TRBV5-1 and J is TRBJ1-4; 7 bases match TRBD1. The germline V gene has CDR1 SGHRS and CDR2 YFSETQ. CDR3 length: 14 residues. V dropped 4 bases and J dropped 7; count of bases not matched to a gene: 7. CDR3 in amino acids: CASSATTGVEKLFF. CDR3 coding DNA: TGCGCCAGCAGCGCCACTACAGGGGTTGAAAAACTGTTTTTT.

The chain recombines TRBV6-1 with TRBJ2-3; 8 bases are a match to TRBD2. The CDR3 runs 15 residues. In germline, CDR1 is MNHNS, CDR2 SASEGT. With 5 bases clipped from V and 8 bases from J, the junction kept 12 bases outside the gene matches. CDR3 sequence reads: CASSPLGLGGATQYF. The CDR3 DNA is TGTGCCAGCAGTCCCCTGGGACTAGGTGGAGCTACGCAGTATTTT.

This clonotype was counted ten times or more. This chain connects TRBV5-1 to TRBJ1-1; possibly TRBD1 for D (6 bases). The germline gives CDR1 SGHRS, CDR2 YFSETQ. There are 14 residues in the CDR3. V lost 4 bases and J 4 bases, leaving 14 bases between the germline ends. The CDR3 loop is CASSVWGAGTEAFF. The CDR3 nucleotides are TGCGCCAGCAGCGTATGGGGGGCAGGCACTGAAGCTTTCTTT.

This clonotype was found many times. V and J are TRBV12-3 or TRBV12-4 and TRBJ1-6; TRBD1 might be the D (6 bases). This CDR3 comprises 14 residues. Trimming cost V 2 bases and J 10 bases, with 12 bases left between them. CDR3 in DNA: TGTGCCAGCAGTTTAACAGGGAGTGGATCACCCCTCCACTTT. Protein product: CASSLTGSGSPLHF.

The chain carries TRBV7-6 and TRBJ2-1; TRBD2 matches 10 bases. The junction had 20 bases not matched to a gene; V was cut back by 5 bases and J by 7 bases. The CDR3 extends over 19 amino acids. Germline CDR1 is SGHVS and CDR2 is FNYEAQ. CDR3: CASSPWGLAPSGMINEQFF. The CDR3 region has the DNA TGTGCCAGCAGCCCCTGGGGACTAGCGCCTTCGGGTATGATTAATGAGCAGTTCTTC.

V gene TRBV2 combines with J gene TRBJ2-3; TRBD2 matches 8 bases. The V gene's germline CDR1 is SNHLY and CDR2 FYNNEI. The CDR3 has 17 residues. The V segment lost 7 bases and the J segment 1 base; nucleotides outside the gene matches: 13. CDR3 bases: TGTGCCAGCATGATCGGACCGGGGGGGGTCCGCACAGATACGCAGTATTTT. It specifies CASMIGPGGVRTDTQYF. Together with reference TRBV2 and TRBJ2-3, the CDR3 gives the full variable domain: EPEVTQTPSHQVTQMGQEVILRCVPISNHLYFYWYRQILGQKVEFLVSFYNNEISEKSEIFDDQFSVERPDGSNFTLKIRSTKLEDSAMYFCASMIGPGGVRTDTQYFGPGTRLTVL.

Worth noting for this clonotype: The junction departs from germline at one end; a sequencing error may be responsible. The V call is TRBV7-9, the J call TRBJ2-1, with no clear D. Germline V gene lookup returns CDR1 SEHNR and CDR2 FQNEAQ (reference sequence). The CDR3 runs 15 residues. The CDR3 nucleotides are TGTGCCAGCAGCTTAGAAACAGTTAACTACAATGAGCAGTTTTTC. Protein product: CASSLETVNYNEQFF.

Only a few counts were recorded for this clonotype. For the CDR3, the DNA is TGCAGTGCCCCGGGACAGGGAAACACCATATATTTT. Its translation: CSAPGQGNTIYF. The V gene is TRBV20-1, the J gene TRBJ1-3; 7 nucleotides line up with TRBD1. The CDR3 is 12 amino acids. CDR1 and CDR2 (germline): DFQATT, SNEGSKA (reference sequence). V lost 6 bases and J lost 4; bases outside the gene matches: 3.